Below are 18 T cell receptor beta chains sequenced from a single sample in a study of cytomegalovirus exposure and HLA in healthy donors. PCR involved 60 Vbeta and 13 Jbeta primers. Measured with immunoSEQ multiplex PCR; TCRdb has only the in-frame clones, and not every one. The data hold about 140,000 clones, with over 60% observed a single time. The sample taken for sequencing was PBMCs. These receptors were collected from a male donor in good health and CMV-seropositive.

V and J are TRBV10-3 and TRBJ1-5, with D uncertain. Per germline, CDR1 ENHRY and CDR2 SYGVKD. The V end lost 0 bases, the J end lost 6 bases, and 6 bases lay between the germline ends. The CDR3 runs 13 residues. Here the CDR3 DNA reads TGTGCCATCAGTGAGTCGACGGGTCAGCCCCAGCATTTT. This gives the protein CAISESTGQPQHF.

The chain carries TRBV6-5 and TRBJ1-2; possible D gene TRBD1, 6 bases. Germline lookup yields CDR1 MNHEY and CDR2 SVGAGI. V lost 2 bases and J 7 bases, leaving 14 bases between the germline ends. This CDR3 has 14 amino acids. CDR3 sequence (DNA): TGTGCCAGCAGTTACATAGGACAGTCTTTTGGCTACACCTTC. It yields the protein CASSYIGQSFGYTF.

The genes are TRBV5-1 and TRBJ2-7, with a weak D call TRBD1 (5 bases). V was pared by 5 bases and J by 2 bases, with 11 bases between. The germline V gene encodes CDR1 SGHRS and CDR2 YFSETQ. This CDR3 contains 13 residues. The CDR3 sequence: CASRVGVTYEQYF. DNA of the CDR3: TGCGCCAGCAGGGTAGGGGTTACCTACGAGCAGTACTTC.

The V and J genes are TRBV27 and TRBJ1-2; 8 bases fit TRBD1. The V and J ends lost 5 bases and 7 bases, in that order; junction bases with no gene match: 9. The CDR3 spans 14 residues. Germline CDR1 MNHEY, CDR2 SMNVEV (reference sequence). In DNA, the CDR3 is TGTGCCAGCAGTCCGGACAGGGCAGCGCGTGGCTACACCTTC. Translating it yields CASSPDRAARGYTF.

The chain employs TRBV11-1 and TRBJ2-1; 12 bases are a match to TRBD2. CDR3 length: 16 amino acids. Trimming cost V 1 base and J 8 bases; bases outside gene matches: 6. The germline V gene encodes CDR1 SGHAT and CDR2 FQDESV (reference sequence). CDR3 sequence reads: CASSLGSGLAGDEQFF. The CDR3 DNA reads TGTGCCAGCAGCTTAGGGTCGGGACTAGCGGGCGATGAGCAGTTCTTC.

The chain joins TRBV7-9 to TRBJ1-1; TRBD1 is a possible D gene (6 bases). V lost 7 bases and J lost 7, with 19 bases in between. This CDR3 has 14 residues. The V gene's germline CDR1 is SEHNR and CDR2 FQNEAQ (reference sequence). The CDR3 DNA reads as TGTGCCAGCAATTTTAGGGGGGGTACAGATGAAGCTTTCTTT. Protein: CASNFRGGTDEAFF.

The V call is TRBV10-3, the J call TRBJ1-2; 8 positions match TRBD1. V was clipped by 0 bases and J by 3 bases; unmatched bases: 3. Germline assignment: CDR1 ENHRY and CDR2 SYGVKD. This CDR3 region has 15 residues. As DNA, the CDR3 is TGTGCCATCAGTGAGTCCGGACAGGGTGACTATGGCTACACCTTC. Encoded protein: CAISESGQGDYGYTF.

The V call is TRBV6-5, the J call TRBJ1-6; TRBD1 is a possible D gene (5 bases). Germline V gives CDR1 MNHEY, CDR2 SVGAGI. V lost 7 bases, J lost 1 base, and 11 bases lay in between. CDR3 length: 15 residues. In DNA form, the CDR3 reads TGTGCCAGCACCCGCGGGACGTCCTATAATTCACCCCTCCACTTT. Amino acids: CASTRGTSYNSPLHF.

The genes are TRBV28 and TRBJ2-3; 12 nucleotides align to TRBD2. The CDR3 consists of 16 residues. Per germline, CDR1 MDHEN and CDR2 SYDVKM. With 6 bases clipped from V and 4 bases from J, the junction kept 8 bases outside the gene matches. The CDR3 DNA follows: TGTGCCAGCAGCCTGGGACTAGCGGGCCTCCCAGATACGCAGTATTTT. Its protein is CASSLGLAGLPDTQYF.

Concerning this clone itself: One end of the junction is discordant with germline, which a read error may explain. The chain is built from TRBV7-2 and TRBJ2-2; 14 bases line up with TRBD2. CDR3 length: 19 amino acids. Germline lookup yields CDR1 SGHTA and CDR2 FQGNSA. Here the CDR3 reads CASSLAGTSGSRYPGELFF. The CDR3 coding sequence is TGTGCCAGCAGCCTAGCCGGGACTAGCGGGAGTCGTTATCCCGGGGAGCTGTTTTTT.

In its sample, this clone was seen a few times. The chain couples TRBV5-4 to TRBJ1-2; D is possibly TRBD1 (6 bases). This CDR3 comprises 13 residues. Trimming left V 5 bases short and J 4 bases short, with 12 bases between. Germline lookup yields CDR1 SGHNT and CDR2 YYREEE (reference sequence). The CDR3: CASSPTGTYGYTF. For the CDR3, the DNA is TGTGCCAGCAGTCCAACAGGGACCTATGGCTACACCTTC. Supplemented by reference TRBV5-4 and TRBJ1-2, the full variable domain reads ETGVTQSPTHLIKTRGQQVTLRCSSQSGHNTVSWYQQALGQGPQFIFQYYREEENGRGNFPPRFSGLQFPNYSSELNVNALELDDSALYLCASSPTGTYGYTFGSGTRLTVV.

V gene TRBV7-3 combines with J gene TRBJ2-1; TRBD1 matches 9 bases. Per germline, CDR1 SGHTA and CDR2 FQGTGA. The ends lost 0 bases at V and 4 bases at J; junction bases unmatched: 1. This CDR3 contains 15 residues. CDR3 nucleotides: TGTGCCAGCAGCTTAACAGGGACAGGGTACAATGAGCAGTTCTTC. Protein sequence: CASSLTGTGYNEQFF.

The rearrangement links TRBV13 to TRBJ2-1, with TRBD2 identical over 11 bases. Germline V gene lookup returns CDR1 PRHDT and CDR2 FYEKMQ (reference sequence). The CDR3 consists of 14 residues. Trimming removed 5 bases from V and 5 bases from J; junction bases left unmatched: 2. The CDR3 sequence is CASSPGLADNEQFF. The DNA for the CDR3 is TGTGCCAGCAGCCCGGGACTAGCGGACAATGAGCAGTTCTTC.

The V call is TRBV6-5, the J call TRBJ2-2; no firm D call. The germline gives CDR1 MNHEY, CDR2 SVGAGI. Trimming removed 1 base from V and 5 bases from J, with 8 bases in between. This CDR3 is built from 14 residues. The CDR3 loop is CASSYYSVTGELFF. CDR3 nucleotides: TGTGCCAGCAGTTACTATTCGGTGACCGGGGAGCTGTTTTTT.

The CDR3 DNA reads as TGTGCCAGCAGCTTGCAAGGAGGGGGCAATCAGCCCCAGCATTTT. Amino acids: CASSLQGGGNQPQHF. The V gene is TRBV5-8, the J gene TRBJ1-5, with D possibly matching TRBD1 (5 bases). Germline V gene sequence: CDR1 SGHTS, CDR2 YDEGEE. V was trimmed by 1 base and J by 2 bases, leaving 10 bases between them. CDR3 length: 15 residues.

This chain uses TRBV4-1 with TRBJ2-7; D is undetermined. V was clipped by 0 bases and J by 2 bases, with 8 bases between them. The CDR3 is 14 amino acids. Germline CDR1 is MGHRA and CDR2 is YSYEKL. The CDR3 loop reads CASSQEWAAYEQYF. The CDR3 DNA reads TGCGCCAGCAGCCAAGAATGGGCCGCCTACGAGCAGTACTTC.

This clone was found once. The V gene is TRBV19, the J gene TRBJ1-6, with TRBD1 as a possible D gene (6 bases). V lost 4 bases and J lost 8, with 12 bases in between. The germline CDR1 and CDR2 sequences are LNHDA and SQIVND (reference sequence). This CDR3 has 14 amino acids. CDR3 DNA sequence: TGTGCCAGTAGTACACAGGGCATAGATTCACCCCTCCACTTT. Translating it yields CASSTQGIDSPLHF.

The chain recombines TRBV7-9 with TRBJ1-4, with a possible D match to TRBD1 (6 bases). The length of the CDR3 is 14 residues. Trimming shortened V by 5 bases and J by 0 bases, and 7 bases separated the two germline ends. Germline V CDR1 and CDR2: SEHNR, FQNEAQ (reference sequence). In DNA form, the CDR3 reads TGTGCCAGCAGCCGGACAGCAACTAATGAAAAACTGTTTTTT. Its translation: CASSRTATNEKLFF.